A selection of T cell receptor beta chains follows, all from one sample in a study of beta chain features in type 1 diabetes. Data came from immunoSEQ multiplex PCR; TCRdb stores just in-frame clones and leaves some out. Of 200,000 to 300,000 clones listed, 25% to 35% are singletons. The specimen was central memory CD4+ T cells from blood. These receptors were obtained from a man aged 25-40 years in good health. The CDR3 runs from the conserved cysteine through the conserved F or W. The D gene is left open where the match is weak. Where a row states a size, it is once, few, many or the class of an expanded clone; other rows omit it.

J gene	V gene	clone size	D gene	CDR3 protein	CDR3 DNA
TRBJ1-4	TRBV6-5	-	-	CSSTLRGARGEKLFF	TGTTCCAGCACCTTACGCGGGGCGCGCGGTGAAAAACTGTTTTTT
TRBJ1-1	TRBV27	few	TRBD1	CAVSGQGTNTEAFF	TGTGCCGTCTCCGGACAGGGAACGAACACTGAAGCTTTCTTT
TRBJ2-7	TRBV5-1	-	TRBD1	CASSARTGFGSGEQYF	TGCGCCAGCAGCGCAAGGACAGGGTTTGGATCCGGCGAGCAGTACTTC
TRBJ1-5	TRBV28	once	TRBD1	CASRFNGQGGQPQHF	TGTGCCAGCAGATTTAATGGACAGGGCGGGCAGCCCCAGCATTTT
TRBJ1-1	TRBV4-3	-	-	CASSQVGRANTEAFF	TGCGCCAGCAGCCAAGTAGGGAGGGCGAACACTGAAGCTTTCTTT
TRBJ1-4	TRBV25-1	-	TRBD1	CASTPSRGREKLFF	TGTGCCAGCACCCCCTCCAGGGGGCGCGAAAAACTGTTTTTT
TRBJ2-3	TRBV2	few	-	CASSAVGTDTQYF	TGTGCCAGCAGTGCAGTGGGCACAGATACGCAGTATTTT
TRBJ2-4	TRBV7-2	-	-	CASSLGGVRGLGKNIQYF	TGTGCCAGCAGCTTAGGGGGAGTGCGGGGACTCGGCAAAAACATTCAGTACTTC
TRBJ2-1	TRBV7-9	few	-	CASGVNEQFF	TGTGCCAGCGGTGTCAATGAGCAGTTCTTC
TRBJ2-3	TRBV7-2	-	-	CASSSANTDTQYF	TGTGCCAGCAGCTCAGCTAACACAGATACGCAGTATTTT
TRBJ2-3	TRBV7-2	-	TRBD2	CASSLARTSGRTDTQYF	TGTGCCAGCAGCTTAGCTCGGACTAGCGGGCGCACAGATACGCAGTATTTT
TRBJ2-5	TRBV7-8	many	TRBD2	CASSRGTSGVQETQYF	TGTGCCAGCAGCCGCGGGACTAGCGGGGTCCAAGAGACCCAGTACTTC
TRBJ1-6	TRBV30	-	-	CAWSGPGTTNSPLHF	TGTGCCTGGAGTGGTCCGGGGACTACGAATTCACCCCTCCACTTT
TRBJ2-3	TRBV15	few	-	CATSRDQSTDTQYF	TGTGCCACCAGCAGAGACCAATCCACAGATACGCAGTATTTT
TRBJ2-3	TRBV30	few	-	CAWTAGRSSRADTQYF	TGTGCCTGGACCGCGGGTAGATCTAGTCGCGCAGATACGCAGTATTTT
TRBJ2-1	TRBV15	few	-	CATSSRLESKNEQFF	TGTGCCACCAGCAGTAGACTAGAATCGAAGAATGAGCAGTTCTTC
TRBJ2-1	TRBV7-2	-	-	CASSLDLANQFF	TGTGCCAGCAGCTTAGATTTGGCAAATCAGTTCTTC
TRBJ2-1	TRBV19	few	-	CASSIAGSYNEQFF	TGTGCCAGTAGTATAGCGGGCAGCTACAATGAGCAGTTCTTC
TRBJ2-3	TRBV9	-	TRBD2	CASSVDIAGGTDTQYF	TGTGCCAGCAGCGTAGATATAGCGGGGGGCACAGATACGCAGTATTTT
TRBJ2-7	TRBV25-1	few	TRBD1	CASSADRGSYEQYF	TGTGCCAGCAGTGCTGACAGGGGGTCCTACGAGCAGTACTTC
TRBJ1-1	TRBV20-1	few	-	CSASFRTEAFF	TGCAGTGCTAGTTTCCGCACTGAAGCTTTCTTT
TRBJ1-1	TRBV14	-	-	CASSQQSNTEAFF	TGTGCCAGCAGCCAACAGTCGAACACTGAAGCTTTCTTT
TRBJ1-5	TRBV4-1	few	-	CASSHPAKREIDQPQHF	TGCGCCAGCAGCCACCCCGCGAAGAGGGAGATCGATCAGCCCCAGCATTTT
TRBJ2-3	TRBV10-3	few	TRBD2	CAISEPLGSGLADTQYF	TGTGCCATCAGTGAGCCCCTGGGTAGCGGGCTCGCAGATACGCAGTATTTT
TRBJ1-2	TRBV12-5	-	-	CASGLTPLDYTF	TGTGCTAGTGGTTTGACCCCACTGGACTACACCTTC
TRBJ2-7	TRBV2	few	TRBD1	CASSLGQDPYEQYF	TGTGCCAGCAGCCTCGGACAGGACCCCTACGAGCAGTACTTC
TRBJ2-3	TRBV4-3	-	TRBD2	CASSQDRLAAPRDTQYF	TGCGCCAGCAGCCAAGATAGGCTAGCGGCCCCCCGGGATACGCAGTATTTT
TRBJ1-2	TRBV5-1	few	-	CASSWGGPNYGYTF	TGCGCCAGCAGCTGGGGCGGTCCTAACTATGGCTACACCTTC
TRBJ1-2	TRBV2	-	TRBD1	CASSADRGQGYTF	TGTGCCAGCAGTGCGGACAGGGGGCAAGGCTACACCTTC
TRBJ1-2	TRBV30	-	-	CAWSQSRQAPGGYTF	TGTGCCTGGAGTCAATCGAGACAGGCCCCTGGAGGCTACACCTTC
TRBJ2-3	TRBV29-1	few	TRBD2	CSVEGASGNLDTQYF	TGCAGCGTTGAAGGGGCTAGCGGGAATCTAGATACGCAGTATTTT
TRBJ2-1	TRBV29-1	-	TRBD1	CSVVGQVANYDYNEQFF	TGCAGCGTCGTCGGACAGGTTGCCAATTACGATTACAATGAGCAGTTCTTC
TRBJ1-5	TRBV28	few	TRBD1	CASSLRGQGQYQPQHF	TGTGCCAGCAGTTTAAGGGGACAGGGCCAATATCAGCCCCAGCATTTT
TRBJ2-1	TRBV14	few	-	CASSSRTRYNEQFF	TGTGCCAGCAGCTCGCGGACTCGATACAATGAGCAGTTCTTC
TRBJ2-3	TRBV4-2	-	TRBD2	CASSQGSGGAGTDTQYF	TGTGCCAGCAGCCAAGGTAGCGGGGGGGCTGGCACAGATACGCAGTATTTT
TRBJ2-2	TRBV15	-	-	CATSTKNTGELFF	TGTGCCACCAGCACCAAGAACACCGGGGAGCTGTTTTTT
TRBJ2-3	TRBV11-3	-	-	CASSSLTGARTSTDTQYF	TGTGCCAGCAGCTCACTAACAGGAGCTAGGACTAGCACAGATACGCAGTATTTT
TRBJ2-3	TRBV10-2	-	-	CASRLRRDTQYF	TGCGCCAGCAGGCTCAGGAGAGATACGCAGTATTTT
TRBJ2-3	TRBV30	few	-	CAWSVPGATSTDTQYF	TGTGCCTGGAGTGTTCCAGGTGCAACAAGCACAGATACGCAGTATTTT
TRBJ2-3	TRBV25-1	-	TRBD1	CASSDTEGRGPDTQYF	TGTGCCAGCAGTGACACGGAGGGCAGGGGGCCAGATACGCAGTATTTT
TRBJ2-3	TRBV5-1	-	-	CASSLAASKSDTQYF	TGCGCCAGCAGCTTGGCGGCTAGCAAGTCAGATACGCAGTATTTT
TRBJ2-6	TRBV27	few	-	CASSSWGRSGANVLTF	TGTGCCAGCAGTTCCTGGGGGAGGTCTGGGGCCAACGTCCTGACTTTC
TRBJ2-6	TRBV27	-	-	CASGGANVLTF	TGTGCCAGCGGTGGGGCCAACGTCCTGACTTTC
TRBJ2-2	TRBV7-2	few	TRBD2	CASSPRGREGTGELFF	TGTGCCAGCAGCCCCCGTGGGCGGGAGGGCACCGGGGAGCTGTTTTTT
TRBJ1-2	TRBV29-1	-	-	CSGLGGGGYTF	TGCAGCGGGTTAGGCGGCGGGGGCTACACCTTC
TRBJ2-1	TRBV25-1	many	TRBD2	CASSARTSGGKGDEQFF	TGTGCCAGCAGTGCCCGGACTAGCGGGGGGAAAGGCGATGAGCAGTTCTTC
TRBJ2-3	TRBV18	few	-	CASSPSSEEDTQYF	TGTGCCAGCTCACCTTCAAGCGAGGAAGATACGCAGTATTTT
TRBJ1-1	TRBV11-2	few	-	CASSLVGRMNTEAFF	TGTGCCAGCAGCTTAGTGGGCAGGATGAACACTGAAGCTTTCTTT
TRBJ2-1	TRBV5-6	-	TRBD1	CASISDRSDNEQFF	TGTGCCAGCATATCGGACAGGTCGGACAATGAGCAGTTCTTC
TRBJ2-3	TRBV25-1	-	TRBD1	CASTTTGTGSTDTQYF	TGTGCCAGCACGACAACCGGGACAGGGAGCACAGATACGCAGTATTTT
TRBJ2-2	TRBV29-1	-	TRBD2	CSVSTSGAGTGELFF	TGCAGCGTTAGTACTAGCGGGGCCGGGACCGGGGAGCTGTTTTTT
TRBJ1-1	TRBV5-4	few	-	CASSLDSGVYDTEAFF	TGTGCCAGCAGCTTGGATTCAGGGGTTTATGACACTGAAGCTTTCTTT
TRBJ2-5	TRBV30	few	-	CAWSGIARETQYF	TGTGCCTGGAGTGGAATAGCTAGAGAGACCCAGTACTTC
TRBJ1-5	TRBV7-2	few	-	CASSPDVAAQPQHF	TGTGCCAGCAGCCCGGACGTGGCGGCTCAGCCCCAGCATTTT
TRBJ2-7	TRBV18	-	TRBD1	CASSPGTGQAYEQYF	TGTGCCAGCTCACCCGGGACAGGGCAAGCCTACGAGCAGTACTTC
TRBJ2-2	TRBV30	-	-	CAWGQGFTGELFF	TGTGCCTGGGGGCAGGGATTCACCGGGGAGCTGTTTTTT
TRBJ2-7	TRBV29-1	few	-	CSVEGYQGTYEQYF	TGCAGCGTTGAAGGGTACCAGGGTACCTACGAGCAGTACTTC